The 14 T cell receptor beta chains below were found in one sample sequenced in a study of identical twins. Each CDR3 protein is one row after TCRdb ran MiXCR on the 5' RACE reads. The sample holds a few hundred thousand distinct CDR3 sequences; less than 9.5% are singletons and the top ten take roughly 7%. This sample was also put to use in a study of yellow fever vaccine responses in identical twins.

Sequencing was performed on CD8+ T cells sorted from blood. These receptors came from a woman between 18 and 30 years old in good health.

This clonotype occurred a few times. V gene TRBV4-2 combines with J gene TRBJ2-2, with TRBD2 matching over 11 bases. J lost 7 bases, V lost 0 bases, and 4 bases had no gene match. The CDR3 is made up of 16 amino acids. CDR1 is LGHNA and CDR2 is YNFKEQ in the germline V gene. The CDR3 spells CASSQDVSGGVGELFF. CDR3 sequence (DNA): TGTGCCAGCAGCCAAGACGTTAGCGGGGGGGTCGGGGAGCTGTTTTTT.

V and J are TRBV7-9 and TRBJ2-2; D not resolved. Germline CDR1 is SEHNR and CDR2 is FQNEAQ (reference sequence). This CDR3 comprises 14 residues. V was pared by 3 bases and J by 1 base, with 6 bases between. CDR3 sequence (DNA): TGTGCCAGCAGCTTCTCAGAGAACACCGGGGAGCTGTTTTTT. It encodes CASSFSENTGELFF. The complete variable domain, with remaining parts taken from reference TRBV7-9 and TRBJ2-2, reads DTGVSQNPRHKITKRGQNVTFRCDPISEHNRLYWYRQTLGQGPEFLTYFQNEAQLEKSRLLSDRFSAERPKGSFSTLEIQRTEQGDSAMYLCASSFSENTGELFFGEGSRLTVL.

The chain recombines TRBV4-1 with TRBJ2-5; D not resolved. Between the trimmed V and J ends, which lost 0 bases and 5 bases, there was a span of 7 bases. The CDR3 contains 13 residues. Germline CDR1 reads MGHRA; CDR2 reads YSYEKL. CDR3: CASSQERRETQYF. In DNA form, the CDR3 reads TGCGCCAGCAGCCAAGAGAGGCGGGAGACCCAGTACTTC.

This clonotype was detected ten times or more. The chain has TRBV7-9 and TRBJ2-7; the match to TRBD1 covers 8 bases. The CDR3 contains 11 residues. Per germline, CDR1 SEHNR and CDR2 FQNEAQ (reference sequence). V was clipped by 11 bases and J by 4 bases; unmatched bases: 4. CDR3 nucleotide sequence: TGTGCCTCACGGGACAGGTACGAGCAGTACTTC. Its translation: CASRDRYEQYF. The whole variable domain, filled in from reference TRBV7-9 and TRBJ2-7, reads DTGVSQNPRHKITKRGQNVTFRCDPISEHNRLYWYRQTLGQGPEFLTYFQNEAQLEKSRLLSDRFSAERPKGSFSTLEIQRTEQGDSAMYLCASRDRYEQYFGPGTRLTVT.

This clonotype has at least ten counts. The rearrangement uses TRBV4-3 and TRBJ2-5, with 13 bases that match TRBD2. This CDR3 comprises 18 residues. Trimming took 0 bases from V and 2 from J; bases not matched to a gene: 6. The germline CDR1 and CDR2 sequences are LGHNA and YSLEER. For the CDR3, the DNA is TGCGCCAGCAGCCAAGACAATGGGGGACTAGCGGGGCAAGAGACCCAGTACTTC. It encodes CASSQDNGGLAGQETQYF.

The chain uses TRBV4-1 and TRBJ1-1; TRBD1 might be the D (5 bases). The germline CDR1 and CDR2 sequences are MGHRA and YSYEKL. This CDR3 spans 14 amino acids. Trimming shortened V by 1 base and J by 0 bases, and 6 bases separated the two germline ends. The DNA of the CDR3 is TGCGCCAGCAGCCAAGCACAGGTGAACACTGAAGCTTTCTTT. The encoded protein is CASSQAQVNTEAFF.

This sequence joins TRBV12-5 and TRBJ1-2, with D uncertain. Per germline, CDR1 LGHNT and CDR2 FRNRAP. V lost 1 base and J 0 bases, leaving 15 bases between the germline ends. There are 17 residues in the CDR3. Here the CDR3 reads CASGLANPWQSNYGYTF. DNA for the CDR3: TGTGCTAGTGGTTTGGCAAACCCCTGGCAGTCTAACTATGGCTACACCTTC. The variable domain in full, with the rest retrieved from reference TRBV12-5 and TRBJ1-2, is DARVTQTPRHKVTEMGQEVTMRCQPILGHNTVFWYRQTMMQGLELLAYFRNRAPLDDSGMPKDRFSAEMPDATLATLKIQPSEPRDSAVYFCASGLANPWQSNYGYTFGSGTRLTVV.

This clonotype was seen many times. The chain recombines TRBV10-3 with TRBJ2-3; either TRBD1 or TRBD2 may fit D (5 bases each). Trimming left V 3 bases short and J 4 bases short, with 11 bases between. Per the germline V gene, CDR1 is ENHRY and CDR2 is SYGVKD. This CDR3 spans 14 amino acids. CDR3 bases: TGTGCCATCAGTGAAGTAGGGGACGCAGATACGCAGTATTTT. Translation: CAISEVGDADTQYF.

CDR3 residues: CASRRSEAGAYNEQFF. The CDR3 region has the DNA TGTGCCAGCCGACGATCGGAAGCGGGAGCTTACAATGAGCAGTTCTTC. The chain links TRBV2 to TRBJ2-1; 8 positions match TRBD2. Germline CDR1 SNHLY, CDR2 FYNNEI. The CDR3 covers 16 residues. V lost 8 bases to trimming and J lost 4 bases; unmatched junction nucleotides: 13.

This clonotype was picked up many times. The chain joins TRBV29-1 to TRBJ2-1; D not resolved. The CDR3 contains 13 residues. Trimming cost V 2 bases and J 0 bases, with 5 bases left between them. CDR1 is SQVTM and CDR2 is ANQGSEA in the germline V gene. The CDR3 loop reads CSVESPSYNEQFF. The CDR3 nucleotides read TGCAGCGTTGAATCCCCCTCCTACAATGAGCAGTTCTTC.

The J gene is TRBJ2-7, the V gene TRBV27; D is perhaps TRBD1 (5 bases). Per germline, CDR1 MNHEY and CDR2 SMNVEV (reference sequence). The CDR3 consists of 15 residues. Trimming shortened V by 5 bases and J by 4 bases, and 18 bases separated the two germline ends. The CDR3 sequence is CASSPDGLQGYEQYF. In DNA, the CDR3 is TGTGCCAGCAGTCCGGACGGGCTTCAGGGATACGAGCAGTACTTC.

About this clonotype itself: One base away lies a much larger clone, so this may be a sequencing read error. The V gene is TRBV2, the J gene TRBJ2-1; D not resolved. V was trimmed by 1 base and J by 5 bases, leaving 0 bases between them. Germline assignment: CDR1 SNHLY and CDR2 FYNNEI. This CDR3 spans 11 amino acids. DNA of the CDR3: TGTGCCAGCAGTGAAGACAATGAGCAGTTCTTC. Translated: CASSEDNEQFF.

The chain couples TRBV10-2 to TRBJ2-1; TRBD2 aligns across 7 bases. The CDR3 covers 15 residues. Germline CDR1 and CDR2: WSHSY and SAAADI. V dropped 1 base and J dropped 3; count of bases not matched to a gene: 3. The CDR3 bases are TGCGCCAGCAGTGAGTGGGGAGGGGACTACAATGAGCAGTTCTTC. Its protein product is CASSEWGGDYNEQFF.

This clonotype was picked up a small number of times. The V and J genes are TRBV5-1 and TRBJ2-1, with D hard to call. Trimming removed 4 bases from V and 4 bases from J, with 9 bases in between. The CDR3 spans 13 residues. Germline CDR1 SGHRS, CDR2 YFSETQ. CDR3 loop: CASSGIEYNEQFF. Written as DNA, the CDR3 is TGCGCCAGCAGCGGGATAGAATACAATGAGCAGTTCTTC.